These 11 T cell receptor beta chains originate from one sample sequenced in a study of T cell changes during pregnancy in multiple sclerosis. Profiled with immunoSEQ multiplex PCR; TCRdb holds only in-frame clones, not every one. The table includes 70,000 to 95,000 clones, 93% detected once. Sequences were derived from peripheral blood, sampled in the second trimester of pregnancy. The origin of the receptors is a female donor with multiple sclerosis, enrolled in a pregnancy study.

This chain joins TRBV6-4 and TRBJ2-2; TRBD2 matches at 10 bases. Germline lookup yields CDR1 MRHNA and CDR2 SNTAGT. V shed 4 bases, J shed 4 bases, and the junction held 6 bases outside the gene matches. The CDR3 has 16 amino acids. CDR3 sequence: CASSALAGDRTGELFF. Written as DNA, the CDR3 is TGTGCCAGCAGTGCGCTAGCGGGGGACCGCACCGGGGAGCTGTTTTTT.

In its sample, this clone was seen once. This chain links TRBV5-6 with TRBJ1-5; no definite D call. Per germline, CDR1 SGHDT and CDR2 YYEEEE. V lost 0 bases, J lost 1 base, and 5 bases lay in between. CDR3 length equals 14 residues. This chain's CDR3 is CASSLVGSNQPQHF. CDR3 in DNA: TGTGCCAGCAGCTTGGTCGGGAGCAATCAGCCCCAGCATTTT.

The rearrangement links TRBV10-2 to TRBJ1-1; 10 positions agree with TRBD1. The CDR3 length is 16 residues. J gave up 5 bases and V 0 bases, and 6 bases lay outside the gene matches. Germline assignment: CDR1 WSHSY and CDR2 SAAADI. In nucleotides, the CDR3 is TGCGCCAGCAGTGAGTCGCAGACAGGGGGCTATACTGAAGCTTTCTTT. Encoded protein: CASSESQTGGYTEAFF.

This sequence joins TRBV25-1 and TRBJ1-1; no definite D call. Trimming pared 1 base from V and 8 bases from J, leaving 8 bases between. The germline V gene has CDR1 MGHDK and CDR2 SYGVNS. CDR3 length: 12 amino acids. This chain's CDR3 is CASSELFGEAFF. CDR3 DNA: TGTGCCAGCAGTGAATTATTCGGGGAAGCTTTCTTT.

The chain joins TRBV19 to TRBJ2-5; weak D call: TRBD2 (7 bases). The CDR3 is made up of 15 amino acids. Per germline, CDR1 LNHDA and CDR2 SQIVND (reference sequence). V was shortened by 2 bases and J by 4 bases, with 14 bases between the two germline ends. The CDR3 is CASSIQQGGTETQYF. CDR3 in DNA: TGTGCCAGTAGTATACAACAGGGAGGGACAGAGACCCAGTACTTC.

This clone has only one observation. V is TRBV27 and J is TRBJ2-5; perhaps TRBD1 as D (5 bases). The CDR3 is 13 amino acids. V gave up 2 bases and J gave up 5 bases, with 9 bases separating them. Germline V gives CDR1 MNHEY, CDR2 SMNVEV (reference sequence). CDR3 in DNA: TGTGCCAGCAGTTTACAGGGTGCCGAGACCCAGTACTTC. Translated: CASSLQGAETQYF.

This clone has a single count. The CDR3 nucleotides read TGTGCCAGCAGTTCGGCGGGCGGATTCTCCTACAATGAGCAGTTCTTC. Translating gives CASSSAGGFSYNEQFF. The genes are TRBV27 and TRBJ2-1, with D possibly matching TRBD2 (5 bases). Germline V lookup: CDR1 MNHEY, CDR2 SMNVEV (reference sequence). The CDR3 has 16 amino acids. V lost 4 bases to trimming and J lost 0 bases, with 13 bases between them.

This chain uses TRBV5-4 with TRBJ1-1, with TRBD1 matching over 9 bases. The germline gives CDR1 SGHNT, CDR2 YYREEE (reference sequence). Germline trimming cut 6 bases from V and 5 bases from J; bases unmatched to any gene: 5. This CDR3 has 13 residues. CDR3 in amino acids: CASTRDRVTEAFF. CDR3 coding DNA: TGTGCCAGCACCCGGGACAGGGTGACTGAAGCTTTCTTT.

The chain has TRBV10-3 and TRBJ2-3, with 9 bases that match TRBD2. V shed 6 bases and J 2 bases; nucleotides not matched to a gene: 9. This CDR3 has 16 residues. Germline V CDR1 and CDR2: ENHRY, SYGVKD. Here the CDR3 reads CAIRLSGGHDTDTQYF. The CDR3 DNA sequence: TGTGCCATCAGACTTAGCGGGGGCCACGACACAGATACGCAGTATTTT.

The V and J genes are TRBV19 and TRBJ1-6, with TRBD1 identical over 8 bases. Germline-derived CDR1 and CDR2 are LNHDA and SQIVND (reference sequence). The trim removed 5 bases at V and 9 bases at J, leaving 9 bases unmatched. The CDR3 totals 15 residues. For the CDR3, the DNA is TGTGCCAGTAGTGACCCGGACAGGGAAAGTTCACCCCTCCACTTT. Translation: CASSDPDRESSPLHF.

The CDR3 coding sequence is TGTGCCAGCAGTTTAACGGGGGGGTCGGGAGAGACCCAGTACTTC. Its protein is CASSLTGGSGETQYF. V usage is TRBV27 and J usage is TRBJ2-5, with TRBD2 matching over 8 bases. Germline values: CDR1 MNHEY, CDR2 SMNVEV (reference sequence). CDR3 size: 15 residues. After removal of 2 bases from V and 4 bases from J, the junction contained 6 bases not matched to a gene.